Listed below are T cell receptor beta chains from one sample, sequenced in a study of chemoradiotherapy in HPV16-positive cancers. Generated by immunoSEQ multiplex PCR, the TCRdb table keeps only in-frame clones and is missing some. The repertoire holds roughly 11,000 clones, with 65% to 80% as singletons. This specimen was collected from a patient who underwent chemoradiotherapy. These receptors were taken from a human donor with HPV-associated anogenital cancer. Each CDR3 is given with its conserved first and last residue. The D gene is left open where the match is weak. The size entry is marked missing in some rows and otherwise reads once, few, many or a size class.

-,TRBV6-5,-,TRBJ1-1,CASSYAGFTEAFF,TGTGCCAGCAGTTACGCTGGGTTCACTGAAGCTTTCTTT
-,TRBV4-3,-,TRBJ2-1,CASSQSRGAGSSYNEQFF,TGCGCCAGCAGCCAATCTAGGGGCGCGGGGAGCTCCTACAATGAGCAGTTCTTC
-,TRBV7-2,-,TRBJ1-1,CASSPTRKVTEAFF,TGTGCCAGCAGCCCCACCAGGAAGGTTACTGAAGCTTTCTTT
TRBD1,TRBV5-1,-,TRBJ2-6,CASSSPGQGQPGHSGANVLTF,TGCGCCAGCAGCTCACCGGGACAGGGCCAGCCGGGACACTCTGGGGCCAACGTCCTGACTTTC
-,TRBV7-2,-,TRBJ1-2,CASSLLGYGYTF,TGTGCCAGCAGCTTACTCGGCTATGGCTACACCTTC
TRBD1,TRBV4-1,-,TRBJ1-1,CASSQPGQGSTEAFF,TGCGCCAGCAGCCAACCTGGACAGGGAAGCACTGAAGCTTTCTTT
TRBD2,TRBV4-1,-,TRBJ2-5,CASSLLAGRGETQYF,TGCGCCAGCAGCCTACTAGCGGGAAGAGGGGAGACCCAGTACTTC
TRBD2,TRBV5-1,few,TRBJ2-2,CASSLVAGAGELFF,TGCGCCAGCAGCTTGGTAGCGGGGGCAGGGGAGCTGTTTTTT
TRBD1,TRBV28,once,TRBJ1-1,CASSETGRTEAFF,TGTGCCAGCAGTGAGACAGGGCGGACTGAAGCTTTCTTT
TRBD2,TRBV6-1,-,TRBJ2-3,CASSEAASGPDTQYF,TGTGCCAGCAGTGAAGCCGCTAGCGGGCCAGATACGCAGTATTTT
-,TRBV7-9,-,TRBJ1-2,CASSSPLGGYNYGYTF,TGTGCCAGCAGCTCACCCCTTGGGGGTTATAACTATGGCTACACCTTC
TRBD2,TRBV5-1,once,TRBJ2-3,CASSDGLAGFTDTQYF,TGCGCCAGCAGCGATGGACTAGCGGGATTCACAGATACGCAGTATTTT
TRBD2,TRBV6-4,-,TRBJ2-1,CASSDSGLAGNEQFF,TGTGCCAGCAGTGACTCAGGACTAGCGGGCAATGAGCAGTTCTTC
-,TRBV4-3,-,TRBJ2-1,CASSQDKGLTRNEQFF,TGCGCCAGCAGCCAAGATAAAGGACTCACCAGGAATGAGCAGTTCTTC
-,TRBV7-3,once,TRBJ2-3,CASSLKAWDTQYF,TGTGCCAGCAGCCTAAAAGCGTGGGATACGCAGTATTTT
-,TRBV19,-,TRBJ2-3,CASGSVKGADTQYF,TGTGCCAGTGGCTCGGTGAAGGGAGCAGATACGCAGTATTTT
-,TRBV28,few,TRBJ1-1,CASSALTAYLEAFF,TGTGCCAGCAGTGCCCTGACAGCTTACCTTGAAGCTTTCTTT
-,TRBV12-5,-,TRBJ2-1,CASGLGGLEQFF,TGTGCTAGTGGTTTAGGTGGGCTCGAGCAGTTCTTC
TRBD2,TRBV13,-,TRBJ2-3,CASSPGLAGTDTQYF,TGTGCCAGCAGTCCCGGACTAGCGGGAACAGATACGCAGTATTTT
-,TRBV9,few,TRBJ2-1,CASSVGGPYNEQFF,TGTGCCAGCAGCGTAGGGGGACCATACAATGAGCAGTTCTTC
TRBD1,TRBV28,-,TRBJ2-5,CASSFDRGFRETQYF,TGTGCCAGCAGTTTTGACAGGGGGTTTAGGGAGACCCAGTACTTC
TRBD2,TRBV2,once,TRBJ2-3,CASSGIRGGTDTQYF,TGTGCCAGTAGCGGGATTCGTGGGGGCACAGATACGCAGTATTTT
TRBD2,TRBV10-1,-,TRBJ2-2,CASSQGKREGTGELFF,TGCGCCAGCAGTCAGGGGAAGCGGGAGGGCACCGGGGAGCTGTTTTTT
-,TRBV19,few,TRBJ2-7,CATHGTPYEQYF,TGTGCCACCCACGGGACACCGTACGAGCAGTACTTC
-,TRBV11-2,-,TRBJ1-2,CASSLDGGGYGYTF,TGTGCCAGCAGCTTAGATGGCGGTGGCTATGGCTACACCTTC
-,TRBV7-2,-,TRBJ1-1,CASSFQYTEAFF,TGTGCCAGCAGCTTTCAGTACACTGAAGCTTTCTTT
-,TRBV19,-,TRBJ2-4,CASSTRDRENIAKNIQYF,TGTGCCAGTAGTACGCGGGACAGAGAAAACATAGCCAAAAACATTCAGTACTTC
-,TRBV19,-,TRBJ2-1,CASSIDGWRDPRYNEQFF,TGTGCCAGTAGTATAGATGGGTGGCGGGACCCTCGGTACAATGAGCAGTTCTTC
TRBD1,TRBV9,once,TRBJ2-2,CASSVRGQVGELFF,TGTGCCAGCAGCGTCAGGGGGCAGGTCGGGGAGCTGTTTTTT
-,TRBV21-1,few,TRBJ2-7,CASSKGTSGYEQYF,TGTGCCAGCAGCAAAGGGACTAGCGGCTACGAGCAGTACTTC
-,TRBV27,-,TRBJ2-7,CASTASGTAVGEQYF,TGTGCCAGCACCGCGAGTGGGACCGCCGTGGGAGAGCAGTACTTC
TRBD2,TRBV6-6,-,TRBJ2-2,CASAMVAGVGELFF,TGTGCCAGCGCAATGGTAGCGGGAGTCGGGGAGCTGTTTTTT
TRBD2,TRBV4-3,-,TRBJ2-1,CASSQRGGTSGDNEQFF,TGCGCCAGCAGCCAGAGGGGAGGGACTAGCGGAGACAATGAGCAGTTCTTC
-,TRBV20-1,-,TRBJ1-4,CSARNEKLFF,TGCAGTGCTAGAAATGAAAAACTGTTTTTT
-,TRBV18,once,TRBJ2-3,CASSRLWTETSTDTQYF,TGTGCCAGCTCACGACTCTGGACAGAAACTAGCACAGATACGCAGTATTTT
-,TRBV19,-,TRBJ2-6,CASSIRQATGANVLTF,TGTGCCAGTAGTATCCGACAGGCCACTGGGGCCAACGTCCTGACTTTC
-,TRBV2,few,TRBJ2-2,CASRGQMNTGELFF,TGTGCCAGCAGAGGCCAGATGAACACCGGGGAGCTGTTTTTT
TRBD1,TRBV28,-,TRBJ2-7,CASTAGQGLYEQYF,TGTGCCAGCACGGCTGGACAGGGGTTATACGAGCAGTACTTC
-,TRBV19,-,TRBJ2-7,CASSRTLANEQYF,TGTGCCAGTAGCCGGACTTTAGCGAACGAGCAGTACTTC
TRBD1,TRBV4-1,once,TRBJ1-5,CASSQVGTGNNQPQHF,TGCGCCAGCAGCCAAGTAGGGACAGGGAACAATCAGCCCCAGCATTTT
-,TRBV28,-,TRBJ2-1,CASSSSRHNEQFF,TGTGCCAGCAGTTCGTCCAGGCACAATGAGCAGTTCTTC
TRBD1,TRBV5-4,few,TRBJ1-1,CASSSTVQGALTEAFF,TGTGCCAGCAGCTCAACTGTACAGGGGGCGCTTACTGAAGCTTTCTTT
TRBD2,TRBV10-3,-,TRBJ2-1,CAISDPPGLAKGNEQFF,TGTGCCATCAGTGACCCTCCGGGACTAGCGAAGGGGAATGAGCAGTTCTTC
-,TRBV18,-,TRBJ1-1,CASSPPSTLNTEAFF,TGTGCCAGCTCACCACCCAGCACCTTGAACACTGAAGCTTTCTTT
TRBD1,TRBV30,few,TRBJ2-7,CAWSGTGVDEQYF,TGTGCCTGGAGTGGGACAGGAGTTGACGAGCAGTACTTC
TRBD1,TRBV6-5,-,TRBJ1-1,CASRPTGANTEAFF,TGTGCCAGCAGGCCGACAGGGGCGAACACTGAAGCTTTCTTT
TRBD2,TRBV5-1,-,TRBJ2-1,CASSLAGDTNEQFF,TGCGCCAGCAGCCTAGCGGGAGACACCAATGAGCAGTTCTTC
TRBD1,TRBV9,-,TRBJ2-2,CASSARQGIGELFF,TGTGCCAGCAGCGCCCGACAGGGGATCGGGGAGCTGTTTTTT
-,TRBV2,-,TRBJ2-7,CASSTGDYYEQYF,TGTGCCAGCAGTACAGGGGACTACTACGAGCAGTACTTC
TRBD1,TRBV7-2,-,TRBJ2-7,CASSPLYRDRTYEQYF,TGTGCCAGCAGCCCGCTCTACCGGGACAGGACTTACGAGCAGTACTTC
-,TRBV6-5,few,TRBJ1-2,CASKRTGSGYTF,TGTGCCAGCAAGCGCACAGGGTCCGGCTACACCTTC
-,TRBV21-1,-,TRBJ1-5,CASSKEMVEQAGQPQHF,TGTGCCAGCAGCAAAGAGATGGTGGAACAGGCGGGTCAGCCCCAGCATTTT
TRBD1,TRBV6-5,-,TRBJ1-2,CASSQGDRGSGGYTF,TGTGCCAGCAGTCAGGGGGACAGGGGTTCTGGTGGCTACACCTTC
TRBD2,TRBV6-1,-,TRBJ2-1,CASSERWRGTGLGFNEQFF,TGTGCCAGCAGTGAAAGGTGGAGGGGTACGGGACTAGGTTTCAATGAGCAGTTCTTC
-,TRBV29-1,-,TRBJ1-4,CSVQGPRNEKLFF,TGCAGCGTCCAGGGACCGCGTAATGAAAAACTGTTTTTT
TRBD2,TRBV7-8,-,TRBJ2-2,CASSLSRLAGGVGFDTGELFF,TGTGCCAGCAGCTTAAGTCGCCTAGCGGGAGGAGTCGGTTTCGACACCGGGGAGCTGTTTTTT
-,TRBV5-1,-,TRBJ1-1,CASSRGSGVPEAFF,TGCGCCAGCAGCCGAGGGTCGGGGGTCCCTGAAGCTTTCTTT
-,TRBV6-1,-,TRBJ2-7,CASSEGRLARREQYF,TGTGCCAGCAGTGAAGGCAGGCTAGCGAGAAGGGAGCAGTACTTC
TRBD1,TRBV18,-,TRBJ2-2,CASSPGTGFTGELFF,TGTGCCAGCTCACCCGGGACAGGGTTCACCGGGGAGCTGTTTTTT
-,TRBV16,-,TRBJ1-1,CASRPQMNTEAFF,TGTGCCAGCAGACCACAGATGAACACTGAAGCTTTCTTT